These T cell receptor beta chains were read from a single sample in a study of blood T cells in healthy people across ages. TCRdb passed the 5' RACE reads through MiXCR, listing each CDR3 protein once. The table lists about 620,000 distinct CDR3 sequences, 20% to 25% of them singletons. Sequenced sample: blood. The source is a man aged 70 or older in good health. Each CDR3 is given with its conserved first and last residue. A D gene is named only where the DNA matches it firmly. The size field is filled for only some rows; it gives once, few, many or a size class.

d_call clone_size j_call v_call cdr3_nt cdr3_aa
. . TRBJ2-7 TRBV3-1 TGTGCCAGCAGCCCGTTGGGCGGCGAGCAGTACTTC CASSPLGGEQYF
TRBD2 . TRBJ2-1 TRBV7-8 TGTGCCAGCAGCAGACACATAGCGGGAGATTGGAATGAGCAGTTCTTC CASSRHIAGDWNEQFF
TRBD2 . TRBJ2-5 TRBV6-6 TGTGCCAGCAGTTACTCTTCGGGAGGCCTCCAAGAGACCCAGTACTTC CASSYSSGGLQETQYF
. few TRBJ2-5 TRBV20-1 TGCAGTGCTAGCCACAGCATCCACCAAGAGACCCAGTACTTC CSASHSIHQETQYF
. . TRBJ1-4 TRBV7-9 TGTGCCAGCAGCTTCCCCGGACAGTCCAATGAAAAACTGTTTTTT CASSFPGQSNEKLFF
TRBD1 few TRBJ2-7 TRBV29-1 TGCAGCGTTGAAGACCCCGGGACAGGGACCTACGAGCAGTACTTC CSVEDPGTGTYEQYF
. . TRBJ2-7 TRBV28 TGTGCCAGCAGTTTATCTGACAGATCCTACGAGCAGTACTTC CASSLSDRSYEQYF
TRBD2 . TRBJ2-3 TRBV2 TGTGCCAGCAGTCCAACTAGCGGGGGGGTCCCAGATACGCAGTATTTT CASSPTSGGVPDTQYF
. . TRBJ2-5 TRBV7-9 TGTACCAGCAGCTTAGCGCTGGAATTGGGGGAGACCCAGTACTTC CTSSLALELGETQYF
. . TRBJ2-7 TRBV21-1 TGTGCCAGCACGTACCGCGCCTACGAGCAGTACTTC CASTYRAYEQYF
. . TRBJ2-1 TRBV6-2/TRBV6-3 TGTGCCAGCAGTTCGGCAGGCGATGGGGTTTTCCACAATGAGCAGTTCTTC CASSSAGDGVFHNEQFF
. many TRBJ2-3 TRBV10-3 TGTGCCGGGGGCGGAAGCACAGATACGCAGTATTTT CAGGGSTDTQYF
TRBD2 few TRBJ2-3 TRBV27 TGTGCCAGCAGTTTAGGACTAGCAGGAGCAGATGCGCAGTATTTT CASSLGLAGADAQYF
TRBD1 . TRBJ1-1 TRBV2 TGTGCCAGCAGTCAACAGGGGAGTGAAGCTTTCTTT CASSQQGSEAFF
. few TRBJ2-5 TRBV3-1 TGTGCCAGCAGCCCTCTTCGCGGATTTCAAGAGACCCAGTACTTC CASSPLRGFQETQYF
. . TRBJ1-1 TRBV12-3/TRBV12-4 TGTGCCAGCACTTTGCAAGGGGCGAACACTGAAGCTTTCTTT CASTLQGANTEAFF
TRBD2 . TRBJ2-7 TRBV6-2/TRBV6-3 TGTGCCAGCAGTTACCAGCGGGAGGCTAATGAGCAGTACTTC CASSYQREANEQYF
. few TRBJ2-1 TRBV20-1 TGCAGTGCTAGCGGGCGAAAGGAGAATGAGCAGTTCTTC CSASGRKENEQFF
TRBD2 . TRBJ2-1 TRBV11-2 TGTGCCAGCAGCCAATTTGGGCCTCGTCTAGCGGGAGGCAATGAGCAGTTCTTC CASSQFGPRLAGGNEQFF
TRBD1 . TRBJ2-1 TRBV6-5 TGTGCCAGCGGAACTATCGGGACAGGACCCAATGAGCAGTTCTTC CASGTIGTGPNEQFF
TRBD2 . TRBJ2-2 TRBV13 TGTGCCAGCAGCCCCGGGACTAGTTACACCGGGGAGCTGTTTTTT CASSPGTSYTGELFF
TRBD2 few TRBJ2-3 TRBV12-3/TRBV12-4 TGTGCCAGCAGGAGGGGACTAGCGGGGGTTTTTGATACGCAGTATTTT CASRRGLAGVFDTQYF
. few TRBJ1-3 TRBV5-1 TGCGCCAGCAGCTTACGGACGGCGGCGGACACCATATATTTT CASSLRTAADTIYF
. many TRBJ2-1 TRBV7-7 TGTGCTAGCAGTCTCACAATTAGGGACAATGAGCAGTTCTTC CASSLTIRDNEQFF